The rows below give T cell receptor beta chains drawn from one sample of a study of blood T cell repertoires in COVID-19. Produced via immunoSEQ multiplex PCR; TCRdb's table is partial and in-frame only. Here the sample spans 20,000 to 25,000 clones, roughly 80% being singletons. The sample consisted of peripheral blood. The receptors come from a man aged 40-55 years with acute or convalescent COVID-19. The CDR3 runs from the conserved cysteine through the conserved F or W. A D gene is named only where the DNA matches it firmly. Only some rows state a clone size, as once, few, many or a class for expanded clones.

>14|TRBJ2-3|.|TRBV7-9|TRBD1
CASSADRGTDTQYF
TGTGCCAGCAGCGCGGACAGGGGGACAGATACGCAGTATTTT
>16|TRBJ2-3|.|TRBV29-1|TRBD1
CSVTSPGTGGIDTQYF
TGCAGCGTCACCAGTCCCGGGACAGGGGGAATAGATACGCAGTATTTT
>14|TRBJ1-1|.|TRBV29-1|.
CSVDFPKSAPEAFF
TGCAGCGTTGACTTTCCAAAGTCAGCGCCTGAAGCTTTCTTT
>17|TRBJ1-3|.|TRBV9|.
CASSVGGLGSSGNTIYF
TGTGCCAGCAGCGTAGGCGGTTTAGGGAGCTCTGGAAACACCATATATTTT
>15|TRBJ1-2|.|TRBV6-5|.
CASSYDPGVDYGYTF
TGTGCCAGCAGTTACGACCCAGGGGTGGACTATGGCTACACCTTC
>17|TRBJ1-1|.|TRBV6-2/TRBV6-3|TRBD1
CASSYSGTGLMNTEAFF
TGTGCCAGCAGTTACTCGGGGACAGGGCTCATGAACACTGAAGCTTTCTTT
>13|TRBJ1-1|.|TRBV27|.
CASSFDSNTEAFF
TGTGCCAGCAGTTTCGACTCGAACACTGAAGCTTTCTTT
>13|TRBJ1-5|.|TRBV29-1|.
CSVEVSGEGPQHF
TGCAGCGTTGAAGTGTCAGGCGAAGGGCCCCAGCATTTT
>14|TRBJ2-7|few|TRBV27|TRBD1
CASTPGQGSYEQYF
TGTGCCAGCACCCCCGGACAGGGAAGCTACGAGCAGTACTTC
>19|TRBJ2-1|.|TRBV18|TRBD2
CASSLWTSGGKSSYNEQFF
TGTGCCAGCTCACTTTGGACTAGCGGGGGCAAAAGCTCCTACAATGAGCAGTTCTTC
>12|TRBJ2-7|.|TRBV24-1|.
CATSDEINEQYF
TGTGCCACCAGTGATGAGATAAACGAGCAGTACTTC
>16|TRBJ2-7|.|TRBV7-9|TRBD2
CASSLDRSGRAHEQYF
TGTGCCAGCAGCTTAGACCGGAGCGGGAGGGCCCACGAGCAGTACTTC
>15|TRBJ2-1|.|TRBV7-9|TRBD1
CASSSGQGIHNEQFF
TGTGCCAGCAGTTCGGGACAGGGGATTCACAATGAGCAGTTCTTC
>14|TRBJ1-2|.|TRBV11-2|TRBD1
CASTKTQGFYGYTF
TGTGCCAGCACCAAAACACAGGGGTTCTATGGCTACACCTTC
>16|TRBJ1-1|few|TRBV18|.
CASSRSTGTWDTEAFF
TGTGCCAGCTCACGTTCCACGGGGACTTGGGACACTGAAGCTTTCTTT
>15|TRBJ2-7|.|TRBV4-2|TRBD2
CASSQWTSGTYEQYF
TGTGCCAGCAGCCAGTGGACTAGCGGGACCTACGAGCAGTACTTC
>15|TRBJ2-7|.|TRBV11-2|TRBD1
CASSFEGQGLDEQYF
TGTGCCAGCAGCTTCGAGGGACAGGGATTAGACGAGCAGTACTTC
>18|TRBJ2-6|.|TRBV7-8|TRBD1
CASSLNRGRGTGANVLTF
TGTGCCAGCAGCTTGAACAGGGGGCGCGGGACTGGGGCCAACGTCCTGACTTTC
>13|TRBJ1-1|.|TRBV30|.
CAWSGQMNTEAFF
TGTGCCTGGAGTGGACAGATGAACACTGAAGCTTTCTTT
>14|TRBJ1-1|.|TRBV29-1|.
CSVVGRAGRVEAFF
TGCAGCGTTGTTGGTCGTGCAGGGAGGGTTGAAGCTTTCTTT
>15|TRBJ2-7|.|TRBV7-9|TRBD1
CASSPKDREVYEQYF
TGTGCCAGCAGCCCAAAGGACAGGGAGGTCTACGAGCAGTACTTC
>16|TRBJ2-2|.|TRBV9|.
CASSVFWGRSTGELFF
TGTGCCAGCAGCGTCTTTTGGGGGCGTAGCACCGGGGAGCTGTTTTTT
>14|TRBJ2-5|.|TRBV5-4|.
CASSLSVAEETQYF
TGTGCCAGCAGCTTGTCGGTGGCGGAAGAGACCCAGTACTTC
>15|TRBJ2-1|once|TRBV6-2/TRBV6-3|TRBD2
CASSYSTSGGALQFF
TGTGCCAGCAGTTACTCCACTAGCGGGGGGGCCTTACAGTTCTTC
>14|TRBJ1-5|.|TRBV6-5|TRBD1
CASSPTGNNQPQHF
TGTGCCAGCAGTCCGACAGGGAATAATCAGCCCCAGCATTTT
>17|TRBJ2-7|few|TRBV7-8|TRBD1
CASTLTGGSHSYYEQYF
TGTGCCAGCACCTTGACAGGGGGTTCCCACTCATACTACGAGCAGTACTTC
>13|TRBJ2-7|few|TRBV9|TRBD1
CASSFRQGFEQYF
TGTGCCAGCAGCTTTAGACAGGGCTTCGAGCAGTACTTC
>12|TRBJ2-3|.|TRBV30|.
CAWSVRGDTQYF
TGTGCCTGGAGTGTAAGGGGGGATACGCAGTATTTT
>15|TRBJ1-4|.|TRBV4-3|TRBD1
CASSRDRGTNEKLFF
TGCGCCAGCAGCCGAGACAGGGGGACTAATGAAAAACTGTTTTTT
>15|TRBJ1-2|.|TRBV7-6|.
CASSSGVGANYGYTF
TGTGCCAGCAGCTCAGGGGTTGGGGCTAACTATGGCTACACCTTC
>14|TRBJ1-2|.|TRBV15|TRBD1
CATSKFGQDNGYTF
TGTGCCACCAGCAAATTCGGACAGGACAATGGCTACACCTTC